The 19 T cell receptor beta chains reported below all come from one sample, sequenced in a study of PD-L1 blockade in urothelial cancer. Time point noted: peripheral blood 6 weeks after treatment start. Only in-frame clones appear in the TCRdb table, and some are missing; sequencing was by immunoSEQ multiplex PCR. This sample has around 49,000 clones, with around 80% found just once. The sequences come from PBMCs, collected around atezolizumab (anti-PD-L1) treatment. The receptors were sampled from a man in his 60s with urothelial cancer.

The J gene is TRBJ2-7, the V gene TRBV9, with 13 nucleotides matching TRBD2. This CDR3 spans 14 amino acids. V shed 3 bases and J 8 bases; nucleotides not matched to a gene: 5. In germline, CDR1 is SGDLS, CDR2 YYNGEE. For the CDR3, the DNA is TGTGCCAGCAGCGCCGGACTAGCGGGAGTGCAGCAGTACTTC. This translates into CASSAGLAGVQQYF.

A remark on this clone: The junction departs from the called germline gene at one end, perhaps through a read error. The chain employs TRBV6-6 and TRBJ2-4; the D gene is possibly TRBD1 (6 bases). The CDR3 runs 14 residues. Germline CDR1 and CDR2: MNHNY and SVGAGI (reference sequence). The chain's CDR3 is CASSYDGGKDIQYF. CDR3 coding DNA: TGTGCCAGCAGTTACGATGGGGGCAAAGACATTCAGTACTTC.

This chain joins TRBV27 and TRBJ2-5, with TRBD1 matching 7 bases. Germline V gene data show CDR1 as MNHEY and CDR2 as SMNVEV (reference sequence). The V segment lost 6 bases and the J segment 1 base; nucleotides outside the gene matches: 2. This CDR3 comprises 13 residues. The CDR3: CASRPGGQETQYF. DNA for the CDR3: TGTGCCAGCAGGCCAGGGGGCCAAGAGACCCAGTACTTC.

The rearrangement joins TRBV4-3 to TRBJ2-6; TRBD2 might be the D (5 bases). Germline CDR1 reads LGHNA; CDR2 reads YSLEER. Trimming cost V 5 bases and J 0 bases, with 8 bases left between them. The CDR3 spans 15 residues. The CDR3 DNA sequence: TGCGCCAGCAGCTTAGCGCGCTCTGGGGCCAACGTCCTGACTTTC. This translates into CASSLARSGANVLTF.

V gene TRBV5-4 combines with J gene TRBJ2-5; the match to TRBD2 covers 12 bases. CDR3 length: 16 residues. Germline values: CDR1 SGHNT, CDR2 YYREEE (reference sequence). Trimming at V came to 4 bases and at J to 1 base, leaving 5 bases not matched to a gene. This CDR3 reads CASSPQTSGGQETQYF. The CDR3 DNA sequence: TGTGCCAGCAGCCCCCAGACTAGCGGGGGCCAAGAGACCCAGTACTTC.

This clone was picked up one time. This sequence joins TRBV5-1 and TRBJ2-7; TRBD1 matches at 9 bases. The junction had 5 bases not matched to a gene; V was cut back by 3 bases and J by 4 bases. The CDR3 is 14 amino acids. Germline assignment: CDR1 SGHRS and CDR2 YFSETQ. The CDR3 DNA follows: TGCGCCAGCAGCTCCGGGACAGGGCGTTACGAGCAGTACTTC. It specifies CASSSGTGRYEQYF.

This sequence joins TRBV2 and TRBJ2-5; 8 bases fit TRBD2. Germline CDR1 SNHLY, CDR2 FYNNEI. This CDR3 has 17 amino acids. V gave up 3 bases and J gave up 7 bases; unmatched junction bases: 16. CDR3 DNA sequence: TGTGCCAGCAGTGAGGGACTAGGGACCCTCTACGGGGGGACCCAGTACTTC. This sequence encodes CASSEGLGTLYGGTQYF. The full variable domain, in which reference TRBV2 and TRBJ2-5 provide the parts outside the CDR3, is EPEVTQTPSHQVTQMGQEVILRCVPISNHLYFYWYRQILGQKVEFLVSFYNNEISEKSEIFDDQFSVERPDGSNFTLKIRSTKLEDSAMYFCASSEGLGTLYGGTQYFGPGTRLLVL.

CDR3 protein: CASSLGASPDTQYF. The CDR3 DNA follows: TGCGCCAGCAGCTTGGGAGCTTCCCCAGATACGCAGTATTTT. The chain joins TRBV5-1 to TRBJ2-3; D is ambiguous. CDR1 SGHRS and CDR2 YFSETQ come from the germline V gene. The CDR3 runs 14 residues. Trimming pared 0 bases from V and 4 bases from J, leaving 9 bases between.

Turning to this clone: At one boundary the junction diverges from the germline segment, which might be a read error. The rearrangement links TRBV18 to TRBJ1-1; D is perhaps TRBD1 (5 bases). The germline gives CDR1 KGHSH, CDR2 LQKENI. The CDR3 runs to 12 residues. The DNA for the CDR3 is TGTGCCAGCTCGACAGTGAACACTGAGGCTTTCTTT. Translation: CASSTVNTEAFF. The variable domain in full, with the rest retrieved from reference TRBV18 and TRBJ1-1, is NAGVMQNPRHLVRRRGQEARLRCSPMKGHSHVYWYRQLPEEGLKFMVYLQKENIIDESGMPKERFSAEFPKEGPSILRIQQVVRGDSAAYFCASSTVNTEAFFGQGTRLTVV.

As concerns this clone: Its ends do not fully match the called genes, so a read error is possible. CDR3 coding DNA: TGCGCCAGCAGCCAAGAAGTTGGCGCCGGAGACTACCGGGAGCGGTTCTTC. Its protein product is CASSQEVGAGDYRERFF. V and J are TRBV4-3 and TRBJ2-1; a possible D gene is TRBD2 (6 bases). CDR3 length equals 17 residues. The germline V gene encodes CDR1 LGHNA and CDR2 YSLEER.

The chain employs TRBV2 and TRBJ2-2; TRBD2 matches at 11 bases. Germline V gives CDR1 SNHLY, CDR2 FYNNEI. The CDR3 has 18 amino acids. Trimming cost V 1 base and J 4 bases; bases outside gene matches: 8. The CDR3, as DNA: TGTGCCAGCAGTGAAGATCAACCGGGACTAGCGGCCACCGGGGAGCTGTTTTTT. Translation gives CASSEDQPGLAATGELFF.

This chain connects TRBV6-1 to TRBJ1-2, with 7 nucleotides matching TRBD1. This CDR3 contains 13 residues. Germline lookup yields CDR1 MNHNS and CDR2 SASEGT. J gave up 4 bases and V 7 bases, and 6 bases lay outside the gene matches. CDR3: CASTETGRYGYTF. CDR3 bases: TGTGCCAGCACCGAGACAGGGCGCTATGGCTACACCTTC.

This clone was recorded many times. This sequence joins TRBV10-2 and TRBJ2-7; 8 bases line up with TRBD2. V was clipped by 7 bases and J by 6 bases; unmatched bases: 8. Germline values: CDR1 WSHSY, CDR2 SAAADI. This CDR3 comprises 13 residues. Here the CDR3 reads CASNSGGRTEQYF. The CDR3 nucleotides are TGCGCCAGCAACTCGGGAGGGCGCACCGAGCAGTACTTC.

The rearrangement uses TRBV4-2 and TRBJ1-4; D call uncertain. This CDR3 has 17 amino acids. The V gene's germline CDR1 is LGHNA and CDR2 YNFKEQ. The germline V and J ends were trimmed by 1 base and 8 bases, with 20 bases remaining between them. CDR3 in DNA: TGTGCCAGCAGCCAAGTAGTACTGGGGAGCGAAAACGAAAAACTGTTTTTT. Translated: CASSQVVLGSENEKLFF.

The rearrangement links TRBV6-5 to TRBJ2-1; 7 bases fit TRBD1. V lost 6 bases to trimming and J lost 6 bases; unmatched junction nucleotides: 11. From germline, CDR1 is MNHEY and CDR2 SVGAGI. There are 15 residues in the CDR3. CDR3 nucleotide sequence: TGTGCCAGCAGATCCGGGACAGCGCTTTTCAATGAGCAGTTCTTC. Its translation is CASRSGTALFNEQFF.

This clone was found once. The chain combines TRBV14 with TRBJ2-1; D is unresolved. CDR1 is SGHDN and CDR2 is FVKESK in the germline V gene. The CDR3 sequence is 15 residues long. V lost 0 bases and J lost 3, with 9 bases in between. CDR3 protein: CASSQDGALYNEQFF. CDR3 bases: TGTGCCAGCAGCCAAGATGGTGCGCTCTACAATGAGCAGTTCTTC.

The rearrangement uses TRBV5-1 and TRBJ1-1; D not certain. V was cut by 0 bases and J by 1 base, with 7 bases left in between. The germline CDR1 and CDR2 sequences are SGHRS and YFSETQ. The length of the CDR3 is 14 residues. The CDR3 reads CASSLAQSNTEAFF. The CDR3 nucleotides are TGCGCCAGCAGCTTGGCTCAGTCGAACACTGAAGCTTTCTTT.

The chain is built from TRBV4-1 and TRBJ2-1; possible D gene TRBD1, 6 bases. With 6 bases removed from V and 4 bases from J, the gap between germline ends came to 19 bases. Germline-derived CDR1 and CDR2 are MGHRA and YSYEKL. The CDR3 is made up of 16 amino acids. The CDR3 protein is CASSRGFGTQYNEQFF. DNA for the CDR3: TGCGCCAGCAGTCGGGGCTTCGGGACACAGTACAATGAGCAGTTCTTC.

The chain has TRBV7-8 and TRBJ2-1; 10 positions match TRBD2. Germline CDR1 and CDR2: SGHVS and FQNEAQ. The junction had 4 bases not matched to a gene; V was cut back by 2 bases and J by 0 bases. The CDR3 extends over 17 amino acids. The CDR3: CASSLRAGGVSYNEQFF. The CDR3 DNA reads as TGTGCCAGCAGCTTAAGAGCGGGGGGGGTCTCCTACAATGAGCAGTTCTTC.